Presented here are 7 T cell receptor beta chains from one specimen sequenced in a study of T cells in localized non-small cell lung cancer. Sequencing was performed with immunoSEQ multiplex PCR; in TCRdb, only in-frame clones are kept and a portion is missing. The table records tens of thousands of clones, roughly 90% of them present only once. Sequenced material: peripheral blood, taken before any cancer treatment. The receptors shown here come from a male donor aged 60 or older with stage III squamous cell lung carcinoma.

The chain uses TRBV7-9 and TRBJ1-2; 7 bases are a match to TRBD1. V shed 5 bases and J 1 base; nucleotides not matched to a gene: 7. The CDR3 is 15 residues long. The V gene's germline CDR1 is SEHNR and CDR2 FQNEAQ (reference sequence). CDR3 amino acids: CASSRSGQSNYGYTF. In DNA, the CDR3 is TGTGCCAGCAGCCGTTCGGGACAGAGTAACTATGGCTACACCTTC.

This clone was picked up one time. The chain couples TRBV6-1 to TRBJ2-1; 7 positions agree with TRBD1. The germline gives CDR1 MNHNS, CDR2 SASEGT. After removal of 6 bases from V and 9 bases from J, the junction contained 11 bases not matched to a gene. This CDR3 comprises 14 residues. The DNA for the CDR3 is TGTGCCAGCAGCGACCTACAGGGGTCAACTGAGCAGTTCTTC. Translating gives CASSDLQGSTEQFF.

The chain carries TRBV18 and TRBJ2-3, with D possibly being TRBD1 (6 bases). From germline, CDR1 is KGHSH and CDR2 LQKENI. Deletions cut 3 bases from V and 1 base from J, with 8 bases between. CDR3 length: 14 residues. The CDR3: CASSPGARTDTQYF. Here the CDR3 DNA reads TGTGCCAGCTCACCGGGGGCCCGCACAGATACGCAGTATTTT. The entire variable domain, with the rest obtained from reference TRBV18 and TRBJ2-3, is as follows: NAGVMQNPRHLVRRRGQEARLRCSPMKGHSHVYWYRQLPEEGLKFMVYLQKENIIDESGMPKERFSAEFPKEGPSILRIQQVVRGDSAAYFCASSPGARTDTQYFGPGTRLTVL.

The chain couples TRBV7-2 to TRBJ2-5; D possibly matches TRBD1 or TRBD2 (5 bases each). The CDR3 contains 14 residues. The germline V gene has CDR1 SGHTA and CDR2 FQGNSA. Trimming took off 4 bases at V and 2 bases at J, with 11 bases between the two ends. In DNA form, the CDR3 reads TGTGCCAGCAGCTCGCGGTGGGGGCAAGAGACCCAGTACTTC. Its protein product is CASSSRWGQETQYF.

The chain carries TRBV7-2 and TRBJ2-5; D not certain. This CDR3 region has 15 residues. Germline V gene lookup returns CDR1 SGHTA and CDR2 FQGNSA. Trimming removed 2 bases from V and 2 bases from J, with 12 bases in between. The CDR3 sequence is CASSLLRLEQETQYF. CDR3 nucleotide sequence: TGTGCCAGCAGCTTACTCCGCCTAGAGCAAGAGACCCAGTACTTC.

The chain couples TRBV10-3 to TRBJ1-2, with TRBD1 as a possible D gene (5 bases). Trimming cost V 3 bases and J 1 base, with 12 bases left between them. Germline CDR1 is ENHRY and CDR2 is SYGVKD. The length of the CDR3 is 15 residues. In nucleotides, the CDR3 is TGTGCCATCAGTGATCCGCGGGGGGATAACTATGGCTACACCTTC. Translation gives CAISDPRGDNYGYTF.

This rearrangement joins TRBV5-1 to TRBJ1-5, with D unclear. Trimming left V 1 base short and J 2 bases short, with 10 bases between. Germline loops: CDR1 SGHRS, CDR2 YFSETQ. This CDR3 is built from 15 residues. CDR3 sequence: CASSLMGNGNQPQHF. The CDR3 DNA reads TGCGCCAGCAGCTTGATGGGAAATGGCAATCAGCCCCAGCATTTT.